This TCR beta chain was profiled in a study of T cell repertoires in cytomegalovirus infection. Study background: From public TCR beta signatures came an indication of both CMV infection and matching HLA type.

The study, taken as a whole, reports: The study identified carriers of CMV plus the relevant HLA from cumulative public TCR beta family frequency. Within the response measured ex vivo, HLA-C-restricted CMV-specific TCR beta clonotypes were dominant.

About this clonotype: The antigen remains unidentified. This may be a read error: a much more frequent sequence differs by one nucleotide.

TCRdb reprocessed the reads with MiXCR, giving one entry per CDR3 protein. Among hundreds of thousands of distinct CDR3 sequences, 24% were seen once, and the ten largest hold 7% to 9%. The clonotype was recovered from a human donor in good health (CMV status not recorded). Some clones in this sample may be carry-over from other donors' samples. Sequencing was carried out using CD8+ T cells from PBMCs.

In DNA, the CDR3 is TGTGCCAACAGCCACCTCTATTCTGAAGCTTTCTTT. This translates into CANSHLYSEAFF. V is TRBV7-2 and J is TRBJ1-1; D is ambiguous. Per germline, CDR1 SGHTA and CDR2 FQGNSA. The CDR3 runs to 12 residues. The full variable domain, in which reference TRBV7-2 and TRBJ1-1 provide the parts outside the CDR3, is GAGVSQSPSNKVTEKGKDVELRCDPISGHTALYWYRQSLGQGLEFLIYFQGNSAPDKSGLPSDRFSAERTGGSVSTLTIQRTQQEDSAVYLCANSHLYSEAFFGQGTRLTVV.